This T cell receptor (beta chain) came from a study of blood T cell repertoires in COVID-19. CDR3 length: 17 residues. J gave up 2 bases and V 2 bases, and 8 bases lay outside the gene matches. Germline values: CDR1 SEHNR, CDR2 FQNEAQ (reference sequence). Study processing details: Reference gene primer amplification yielded estimated nucleated cell counts. The table came from immunoSEQ multiplex PCR; TCRdb's copy has only in-frame clones and leaves some out. V, J and clone size derive from that table, while D and trimming were established from the DNA sequence. This sample has about 200,000 clones, with approximately 83% found just once.

The TCR originated in a woman aged 40 to 49 with active or convalescent COVID-19. The chain joins TRBV7-9 to TRBJ1-3; 8 nucleotides line up with TRBD1. Sequencing was carried out using peripheral blood. The CDR3: CASSLRNRGIAGNTIYF. CDR3 in DNA: TGTGCCAGCAGCTTAAGGAACAGGGGGATAGCTGGAAACACCATATATTTT.